These T cell receptor beta chains were read from a single sample in a study of regulatory T cells in long-lasting Graves disease. TCRdb redid the calling of the multiplex PCR reads with MiXCR, one entry per CDR3 protein. The sample has roughly 520,000 distinct CDR3 sequences, around 11% seen once. Another study also made use of these data, one on T cells in Graves' hyperthyroidism and ophthalmopathy.

The specimen was peripheral blood mononuclear cells (PBMCs), collected at new diagnosis, from a patient treated with antithyroid drugs. All receptors derive from a woman in her 30s with Graves disease. Both conserved end residues are part of each CDR3. Fields, in order: D gene, J gene, V gene, clone size, CDR3 protein, CDR3 DNA. D genes are given only for firm matches. The size entry is marked missing in some rows and otherwise reads once, few, many or a size class.

D gene: .
J gene: TRBJ2-5
V gene: TRBV11-2
clone size: many
CDR3 protein: CASSLISLETQYF
CDR3 DNA: TGTGCCAGCAGCTTAATAAGCTTGGAGACCCAGTACTTC

D gene: .
J gene: TRBJ1-5
V gene: TRBV30
clone size: many
CDR3 protein: CAWSVSSNQPQHF
CDR3 DNA: TGTGCCTGGAGTGTCAGTAGCAATCAGCCCCAGCATTTT

D gene: TRBD2
J gene: TRBJ2-7
V gene: TRBV20-1
clone size: few
CDR3 protein: CSARGAPGTSGRTEQYF
CDR3 DNA: TGCAGTGCTAGAGGGGCCCCGGGGACTAGCGGGAGGACCGAGCAGTACTTC

D gene: TRBD2
J gene: TRBJ2-1
V gene: TRBV20-1
clone size: few
CDR3 protein: CSVGKGLAYNEQFF
CDR3 DNA: TGCAGTGTTGGCAAAGGACTAGCCTACAATGAGCAGTTCTTC

D gene: .
J gene: TRBJ1-5
V gene: TRBV19
clone size: many
CDR3 protein: CASSVQGEPQHF
CDR3 DNA: TGTGCCAGTAGCGTCCAGGGCGAGCCCCAGCATTTT

D gene: TRBD1
J gene: TRBJ2-7
V gene: TRBV7-2
clone size: many
CDR3 protein: CASSFSGGRYEQYF
CDR3 DNA: TGTGCCAGCAGCTTTTCAGGGGGCCGGTACGAGCAGTACTTC

D gene: .
J gene: TRBJ2-4
V gene: TRBV28
clone size: many
CDR3 protein: CASSLRLGSAKNIQYF
CDR3 DNA: TGTGCCAGCAGTTTGCGCTTGGGGTCGGCCAAAAACATTCAGTACTTC

D gene: .
J gene: TRBJ1-1
V gene: TRBV2
clone size: many
CDR3 protein: CASRYRVNTEAFF
CDR3 DNA: TGTGCCAGCAGGTACAGGGTGAACACTGAAGCTTTCTTT

D gene: TRBD1
J gene: TRBJ1-2
V gene: TRBV19
clone size: few
CDR3 protein: CASTRGQGMSPYGYTF
CDR3 DNA: TGTGCCAGTACCCGAGGACAGGGGATGTCACCCTATGGCTACACCTTC

D gene: TRBD1
J gene: TRBJ2-1
V gene: TRBV12-3/TRBV12-4
clone size: many
CDR3 protein: CASTKKGAEGNEQFF
CDR3 DNA: TGTGCCAGCACCAAAAAGGGGGCGGAAGGGAATGAGCAGTTCTTC

D gene: TRBD2
J gene: TRBJ2-7
V gene: TRBV12-3/TRBV12-4
clone size: many
CDR3 protein: CASSPPTSGTYEQYF
CDR3 DNA: TGTGCCAGCAGTCCACCGACTAGCGGGACCTACGAGCAGTACTTC

D gene: .
J gene: TRBJ2-7
V gene: TRBV18
clone size: few
CDR3 protein: CASSPPGRVHEQYF
CDR3 DNA: TGTGCCAGCTCACCACCAGGCCGGGTCCACGAGCAGTACTTC

D gene: .
J gene: TRBJ2-5
V gene: TRBV12-3/TRBV12-4
clone size: many
CDR3 protein: CASSSPVRETQYF
CDR3 DNA: TGTGCCAGCAGTTCTCCGGTCAGAGAGACCCAGTACTTC

D gene: TRBD2
J gene: TRBJ2-1
V gene: TRBV7-9
clone size: many
CDR3 protein: CASSLGELATYNEQFF
CDR3 DNA: TGTGCCAGCAGCTTAGGGGAACTAGCGACTTACAATGAGCAGTTCTTC

D gene: TRBD2
J gene: TRBJ2-2
V gene: TRBV11-3
clone size: many
CDR3 protein: CASSFGGRATGELFF
CDR3 DNA: TGTGCCAGCAGCTTCGGTGGGAGGGCCACCGGGGAGCTGTTTTTT

D gene: .
J gene: TRBJ2-7
V gene: TRBV12-5
clone size: many
CDR3 protein: CASGLAPIKSYEQYF
CDR3 DNA: TGTGCTAGTGGTTTGGCCCCAATTAAGTCCTACGAGCAGTACTTC

D gene: .
J gene: TRBJ2-7
V gene: TRBV11-2
clone size: many
CDR3 protein: CASSLAPANEQYF
CDR3 DNA: TGTGCCAGCAGCTTAGCCCCGGCCAACGAGCAGTACTTC

D gene: .
J gene: TRBJ2-1
V gene: TRBV9
clone size: many
CDR3 protein: CASSVTGADNEQFF
CDR3 DNA: TGTGCCAGCAGCGTGACGGGAGCGGACAATGAGCAGTTCTTC

D gene: .
J gene: TRBJ1-1
V gene: TRBV5-1
clone size: .
CDR3 protein: CASSRGMRTEAFF
CDR3 DNA: TGCGCCAGCAGCAGGGGGATGAGGACTGAAGCTTTCTTT

D gene: .
J gene: TRBJ2-1
V gene: TRBV3-1
clone size: .
CDR3 protein: CASSQDVPRGEQFF
CDR3 DNA: TGTGCCAGCAGCCAAGATGTGCCCAGAGGCGAGCAGTTCTTC

D gene: .
J gene: TRBJ2-1
V gene: TRBV9
clone size: .
CDR3 protein: CASSVARGSNRYNEQFF
CDR3 DNA: TGTGCCAGCAGCGTAGCTCGGGGGTCTAACCGCTACAATGAGCAGTTCTTC

D gene: .
J gene: TRBJ2-3
V gene: TRBV9
clone size: many
CDR3 protein: CASSVVPRWGADTQYF
CDR3 DNA: TGTGCCAGCAGCGTAGTTCCACGGTGGGGTGCAGATACGCAGTATTTT

D gene: .
J gene: TRBJ1-1
V gene: TRBV6-7
clone size: many
CDR3 protein: CASSSVRGLNTEAFF
CDR3 DNA: TGTGCCAGCAGCTCCGTCAGGGGCTTGAACACTGAAGCTTTCTTT

D gene: .
J gene: TRBJ2-7
V gene: TRBV14
clone size: few
CDR3 protein: CASSQGGFAGRFKYEQYF
CDR3 DNA: TGTGCCAGCAGCCAAGGTGGTTTCGCAGGGAGGTTTAAGTACGAGCAGTACTTC

D gene: .
J gene: TRBJ1-5
V gene: TRBV7-9
clone size: .
CDR3 protein: CASSSVGGSQPQHF
CDR3 DNA: TGTGCCAGCAGCTCCGTCGGGGGAAGTCAGCCCCAGCATTTT

D gene: TRBD1
J gene: TRBJ2-7
V gene: TRBV28
clone size: few
CDR3 protein: CASSSRTDRISYEQYF
CDR3 DNA: TGTGCCAGCAGTTCCCGTACGGACAGGATCTCCTACGAGCAGTACTTC